This TCR beta chain derives from a study of cytomegalovirus exposure and HLA in healthy donors. Study-wide context: Tens of millions of unique TCRs, all from HLA-typed donors, were included in an early release of the data. Study results and caveats: In most subjects, TCR beta sequences reportedly gave accurate predictions of HLA-A and HLA-B alleles.

About this clone itself: As yet, its antigen is unknown.

This CDR3 contains 14 residues. With 6 bases removed from V and 6 bases from J, the gap between germline ends came to 14 bases. Germline lookup yields CDR1 SGHAT and CDR2 FQNNGV. Vbeta (60) and Jbeta (13) primers were used in the PCR. The data were produced by immunoSEQ multiplex PCR, yet TCRdb's version contains in-frame clones alone and is incomplete. The repertoire holds some 140,000 clones, with 82% as singletons. Sequencing used PBMCs. The V call is TRBV11-2, the J call TRBJ1-4; possibly TRBD1 for D (6 bases). This clonotype was sampled from a woman aged 50 to 60 in good health and CMV-seropositive. CDR3 bases: TGTGCCAGCAGTCCCGACAGGTCTTATGAAAAACTGTTTTTT. Amino acids: CASSPDRSYEKLFF.